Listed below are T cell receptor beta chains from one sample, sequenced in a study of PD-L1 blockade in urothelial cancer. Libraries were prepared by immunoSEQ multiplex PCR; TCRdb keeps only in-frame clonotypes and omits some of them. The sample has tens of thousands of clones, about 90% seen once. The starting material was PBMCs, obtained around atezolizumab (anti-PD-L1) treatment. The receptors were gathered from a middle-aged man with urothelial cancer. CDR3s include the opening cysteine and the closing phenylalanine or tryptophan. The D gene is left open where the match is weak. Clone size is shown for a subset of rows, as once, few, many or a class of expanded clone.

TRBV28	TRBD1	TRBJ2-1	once	CASSLGQGGYNEQFF	TGTGCCAGCAGTCTAGGACAGGGAGGATACAATGAGCAGTTCTTC
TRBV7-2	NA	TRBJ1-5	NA	CASSGQQGLNQPQHF	TGTGCCAGCAGCGGCCAACAGGGCCTTAATCAGCCCCAGCATTTT
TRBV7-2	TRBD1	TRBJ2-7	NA	CASSAWGQRSYEQYF	TGTGCCAGCAGCGCGTGGGGACAGCGTTCCTACGAGCAGTACTTC
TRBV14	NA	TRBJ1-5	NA	CASSRDQPQHF	TGTGCCAGCAGCCGAGATCAGCCCCAGCATTTT
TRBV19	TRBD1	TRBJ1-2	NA	CASRGQGEGGYTF	TGTGCCAGTAGGGGACAGGGGGAAGGCGGCTACACCTTC
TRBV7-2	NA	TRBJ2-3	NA	CASSVKASRTDTQYF	TGTGCCAGCAGCGTAAAGGCTAGCAGAACAGATACGCAGTATTTT
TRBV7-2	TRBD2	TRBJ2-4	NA	CASSSNALADIQYF	TGTGCCAGCAGCTCCAACGCTCTAGCGGACATTCAGTACTTC
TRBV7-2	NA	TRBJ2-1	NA	CASSSGSLSGHNEQFF	TGTGCCAGCAGCTCAGGGAGCCTCAGCGGGCACAATGAGCAGTTCTTC
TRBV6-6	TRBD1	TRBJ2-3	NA	CASSRKQGARTDTQYF	TGTGCCAGCAGTCGGAAACAGGGGGCAAGGACAGATACGCAGTATTTT
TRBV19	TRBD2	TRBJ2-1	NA	CASSIGGGPFGEQFF	TGTGCCAGTAGTATAGGGGGGGGACCCTTTGGTGAGCAGTTCTTC
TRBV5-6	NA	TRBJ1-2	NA	CASSLAQELVDGYTF	TGTGCCAGCAGCTTGGCCCAGGAACTTGTGGATGGCTACACCTTC
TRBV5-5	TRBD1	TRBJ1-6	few	CASRRGQGIGSPLHF	TGTGCCAGCAGACGTGGACAGGGCATTGGGTCACCCCTCCACTTT
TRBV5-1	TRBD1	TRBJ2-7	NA	CASNPGQGDEQYF	TGCGCCAGCAACCCCGGACAGGGGGACGAGCAGTACTTC
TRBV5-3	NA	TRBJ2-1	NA	CARSPRAAPYNEQFF	TGTGCCAGAAGCCCGAGGGCTGCTCCCTACAATGAGCAGTTCTTC
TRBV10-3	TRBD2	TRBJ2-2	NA	CAISIQRTSSGELFF	TGTGCCATCAGCATACAGAGGACTAGTTCCGGGGAGCTGTTTTTT
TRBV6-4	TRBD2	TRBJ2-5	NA	CATLLLAGGETQYF	TGTGCCACCCTTTTACTAGCGGGCGGGGAGACCCAGTACTTC
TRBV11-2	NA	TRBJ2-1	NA	CASSHNRVRLNEQFF	TGTGCCAGCAGCCACAACAGGGTTCGGTTAAATGAGCAGTTCTTC
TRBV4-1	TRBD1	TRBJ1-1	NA	CASSPLGTAIEAFF	TGCGCCAGCAGCCCCCTCGGGACAGCAATTGAAGCTTTCTTT
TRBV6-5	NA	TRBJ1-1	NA	CASSLRGWDTEAFF	TGTGCCAGCAGCCTCAGGGGTTGGGACACTGAAGCTTTCTTT
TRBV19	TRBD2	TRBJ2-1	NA	CASSGLAGADEQFF	TGTGCCAGTAGCGGACTAGCGGGAGCCGATGAGCAGTTCTTC
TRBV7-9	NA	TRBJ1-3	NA	CASSVRGSGNTIYF	TGTGCCAGCAGCGTCAGGGGTTCGGGAAACACCATATATTTT
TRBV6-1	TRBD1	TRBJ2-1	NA	CASSGLTGKGSYNEQFF	TGTGCCAGCAGTGGCTTGACAGGGAAAGGATCCTACAATGAGCAGTTCTTC
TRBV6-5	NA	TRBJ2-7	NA	CASSYSRQGYEQYF	TGTGCCAGCAGTTACTCGAGGCAGGGCTACGAGCAGTACTTC
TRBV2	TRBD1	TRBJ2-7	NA	CASRAKGTANSYEQYF	TGTGCCAGCAGGGCAAAAGGGACAGCTAACTCCTACGAGCAGTACTTC
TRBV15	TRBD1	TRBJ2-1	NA	CATSQTGGARNEQFF	TGTGCCACCAGCCAAACAGGGGGCGCACGCAATGAGCAGTTCTTC
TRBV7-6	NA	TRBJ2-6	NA	CASSLGRLSSGANVLTF	TGTGCCAGCAGCTTGGGGAGATTGTCCTCTGGGGCCAACGTCCTGACTTTC
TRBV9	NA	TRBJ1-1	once	CASSPVGGPTEAFF	TGTGCCAGCAGCCCGGTAGGGGGTCCGACTGAAGCTTTCTTT
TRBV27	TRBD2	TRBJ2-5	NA	CASTRTSRGQETQYF	TGTGCCAGCACGAGGACTAGTAGGGGCCAAGAGACCCAGTACTTC
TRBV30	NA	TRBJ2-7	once	CAWSTGLDYEQYF	TGTGCCTGGAGCACGGGACTCGACTACGAGCAGTACTTC
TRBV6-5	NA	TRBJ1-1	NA	CASSYSRLSTEAFF	TGTGCCAGCAGTTACTCTCGGTTGAGCACTGAAGCTTTCTTT
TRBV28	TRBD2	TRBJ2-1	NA	CASSFIPPGGANEQFF	TGTGCCAGCAGTTTCATCCCCCCGGGAGGGGCAAATGAGCAGTTCTTC
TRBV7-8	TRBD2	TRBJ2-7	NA	CASSLTLAGDYEQYF	TGTGCCAGCAGCTTAACACTAGCGGGGGACTACGAGCAGTACTTC
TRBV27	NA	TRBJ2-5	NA	CASSLRLGGETQYF	TGTGCCAGCAGTTTACGACTAGGAGGGGAGACCCAGTACTTC
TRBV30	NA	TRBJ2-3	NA	CAWSPYSPDTQYF	TGTGCCTGGAGCCCCTACAGCCCAGATACGCAGTATTTT
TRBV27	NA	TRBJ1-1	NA	CASSLWGRGVNTEAFF	TGTGCCAGCAGTTTATGGGGGCGTGGAGTGAACACTGAAGCTTTCTTT
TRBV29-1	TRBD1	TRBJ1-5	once	CSVGQGSNQPQHF	TGCAGCGTCGGACAGGGGAGCAATCAGCCCCAGCATTTT
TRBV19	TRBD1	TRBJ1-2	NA	CASSPGTGGYTF	TGTGCCAGTAGTCCCGGGACAGGGGGCTACACCTTC
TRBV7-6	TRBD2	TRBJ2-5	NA	CASSLVGLAEGETQYF	TGTGCCAGCAGCTTAGTGGGACTAGCGGAAGGAGAGACCCAGTACTTC
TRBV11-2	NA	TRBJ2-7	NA	CASSFGGSYEQYF	TGTGCCAGCAGCTTTGGGGGGTCCTACGAGCAGTACTTC
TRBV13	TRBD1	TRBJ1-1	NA	CASSEFPGTANTEAFF	TGTGCCAGCAGCGAGTTCCCCGGGACAGCAAACACTGAAGCTTTCTTT
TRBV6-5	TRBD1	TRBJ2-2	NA	CASSDRVTGELFF	TGTGCCAGCAGTGACAGGGTCACCGGGGAGCTGTTTTTT
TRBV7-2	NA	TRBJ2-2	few	CASSPRRGNTGELFF	TGTGCCAGCAGCCCGCGGAGGGGAAACACCGGGGAGCTGTTTTTT
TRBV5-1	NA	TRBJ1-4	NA	CASSQQGGKLFF	TGCGCCAGCAGCCAACAGGGCGGAAAACTGTTTTTT
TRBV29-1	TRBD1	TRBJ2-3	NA	CSVGDRHTQYF	TGCAGCGTTGGGGACAGACATACGCAGTATTTT
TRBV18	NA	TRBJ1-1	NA	CASSPLAGNTEAFF	TGTGCCAGCTCACCACTAGCGGGGAACACTGAAGCTTTCTTT
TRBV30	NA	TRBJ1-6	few	CAWSDYRAGDNYNSPLHF	TGTGCCTGGAGTGACTACCGGGCAGGGGATAACTATAATTCACCCCTCCACTTT
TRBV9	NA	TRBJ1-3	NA	CASSVATENTIYF	TGTGCCAGCAGCGTAGCCACCGAGAACACCATATATTTT
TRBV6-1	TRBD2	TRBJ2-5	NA	CASSEIAGGPWETQYF	TGTGCCAGCAGTGAGATAGCGGGAGGGCCGTGGGAGACCCAGTACTTC
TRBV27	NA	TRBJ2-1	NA	CASSSTRTNNEQFF	TGTGCCAGCAGTTCGACACGAACAAACAATGAGCAGTTCTTC
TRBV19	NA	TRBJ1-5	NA	CASNLWSQPQHF	TGTGCCAGTAACCTTTGGAGTCAGCCCCAGCATTTT
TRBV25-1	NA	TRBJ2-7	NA	CASNTGTTYEQYF	TGTGCCAGCAATACCGGGACAACCTACGAGCAGTACTTC